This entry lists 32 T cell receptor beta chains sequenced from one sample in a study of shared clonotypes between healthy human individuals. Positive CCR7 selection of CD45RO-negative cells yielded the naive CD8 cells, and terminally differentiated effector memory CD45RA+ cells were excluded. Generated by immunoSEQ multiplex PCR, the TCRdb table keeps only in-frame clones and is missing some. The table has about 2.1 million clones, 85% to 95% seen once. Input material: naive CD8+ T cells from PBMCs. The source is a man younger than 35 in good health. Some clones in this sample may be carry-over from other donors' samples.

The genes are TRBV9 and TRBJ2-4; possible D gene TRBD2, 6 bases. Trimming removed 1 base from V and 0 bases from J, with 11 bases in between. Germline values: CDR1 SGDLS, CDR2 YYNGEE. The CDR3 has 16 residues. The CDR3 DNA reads TGTGCCAGCAGCGTAACCGGGGGACTAGCCAAAAACATTCAGTACTTC. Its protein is CASSVTGGLAKNIQYF.

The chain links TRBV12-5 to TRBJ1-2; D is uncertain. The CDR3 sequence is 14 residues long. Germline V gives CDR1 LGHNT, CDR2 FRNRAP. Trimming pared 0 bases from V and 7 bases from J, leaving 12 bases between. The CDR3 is CASGLVDGTGGYTF. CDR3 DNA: TGTGCTAGTGGTTTGGTAGACGGAACGGGTGGCTACACCTTC.

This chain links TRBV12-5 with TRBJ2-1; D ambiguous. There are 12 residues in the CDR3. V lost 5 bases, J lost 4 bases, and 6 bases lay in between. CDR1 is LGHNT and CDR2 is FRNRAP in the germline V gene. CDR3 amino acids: CASGAQYNEQFF. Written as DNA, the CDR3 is TGTGCTAGTGGTGCACAATACAATGAGCAGTTCTTC.

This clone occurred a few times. The CDR3 DNA follows: TGTGCCAGCAGCCAAGAATCGAAGGGATTGACCTATGGCTACACCTTC. Its translation is CASSQESKGLTYGYTF. This rearrangement joins TRBV4-2 to TRBJ1-2; no clear D gene. V shed 0 bases and J shed 4 bases, with 15 bases lying between them. The V gene's germline CDR1 is LGHNA and CDR2 YNFKEQ. The CDR3 is made up of 16 amino acids.

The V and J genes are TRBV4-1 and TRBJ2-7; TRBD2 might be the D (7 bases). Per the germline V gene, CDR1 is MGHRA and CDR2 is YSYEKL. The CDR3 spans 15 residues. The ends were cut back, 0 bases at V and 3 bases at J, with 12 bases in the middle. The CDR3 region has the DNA TGCGCCAGCAGCCAAGATAGGGGGGGGTACTACGAGCAGTACTTC. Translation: CASSQDRGGYYEQYF.

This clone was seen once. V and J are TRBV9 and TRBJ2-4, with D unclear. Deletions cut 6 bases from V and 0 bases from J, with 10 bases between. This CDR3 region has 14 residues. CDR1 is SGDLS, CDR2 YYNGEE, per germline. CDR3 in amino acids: CASNPSVAKNIQYF. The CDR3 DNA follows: TGTGCCAGCAACCCGTCTGTAGCCAAAAACATTCAGTACTTC.

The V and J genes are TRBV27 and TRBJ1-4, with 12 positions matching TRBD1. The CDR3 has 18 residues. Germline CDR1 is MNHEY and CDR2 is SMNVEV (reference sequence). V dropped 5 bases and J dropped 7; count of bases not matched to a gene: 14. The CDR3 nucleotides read TGTGCCAGCAGTCCTCTCGGGACAGGGGGCCCCCGGAGTGAAAAACTGTTTTTT. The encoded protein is CASSPLGTGGPRSEKLFF.

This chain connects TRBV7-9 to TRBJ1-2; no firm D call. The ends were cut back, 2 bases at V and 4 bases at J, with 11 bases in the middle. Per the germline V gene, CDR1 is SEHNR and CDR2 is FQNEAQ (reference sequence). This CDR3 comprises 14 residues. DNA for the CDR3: TGTGCCAGCAGCTTACAAGCTGGTTCCTATGGCTACACCTTC. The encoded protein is CASSLQAGSYGYTF.

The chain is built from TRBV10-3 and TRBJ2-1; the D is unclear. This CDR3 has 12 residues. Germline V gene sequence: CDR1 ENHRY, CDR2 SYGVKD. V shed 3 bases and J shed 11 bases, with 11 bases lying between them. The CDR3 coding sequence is TGTGCCATCAGTGAACCCCTTCTTAAGCAGTTCTTC. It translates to CAISEPLLKQFF.

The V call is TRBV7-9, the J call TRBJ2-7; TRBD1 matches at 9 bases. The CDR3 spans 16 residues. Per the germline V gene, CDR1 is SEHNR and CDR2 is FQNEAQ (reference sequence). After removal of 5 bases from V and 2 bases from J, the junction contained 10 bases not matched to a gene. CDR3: CASSPVAGQGPYEQYF. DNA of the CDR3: TGTGCCAGCAGCCCCGTGGCGGGACAGGGCCCCTACGAGCAGTACTTC.

CDR3 sequence (DNA): TGTGCCAGCAGCTTCGGACAGGGCAAGCAGTACTTC. Amino acids: CASSFGQGKQYF. The V gene is TRBV7-9, the J gene TRBJ2-5, with TRBD1 matching 8 bases. From germline, CDR1 is SEHNR and CDR2 FQNEAQ (reference sequence). V shed 3 bases and J 11 bases; nucleotides not matched to a gene: 5. The CDR3 is made up of 12 amino acids.

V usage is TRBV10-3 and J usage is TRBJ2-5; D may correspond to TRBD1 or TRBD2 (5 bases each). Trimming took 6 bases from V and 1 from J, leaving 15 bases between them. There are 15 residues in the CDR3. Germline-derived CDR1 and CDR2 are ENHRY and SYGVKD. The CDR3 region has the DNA TGTGCCATCAGAGCTTCGGGGACGGCCCAAGAGACCCAGTACTTC. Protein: CAIRASGTAQETQYF.

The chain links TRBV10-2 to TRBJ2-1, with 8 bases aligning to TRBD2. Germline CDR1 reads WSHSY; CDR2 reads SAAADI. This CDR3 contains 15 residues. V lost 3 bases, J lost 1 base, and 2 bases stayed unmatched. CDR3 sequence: CASSDIAGSYNEQFF. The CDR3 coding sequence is TGCGCCAGCAGTGATATAGCGGGATCCTACAATGAGCAGTTCTTC.

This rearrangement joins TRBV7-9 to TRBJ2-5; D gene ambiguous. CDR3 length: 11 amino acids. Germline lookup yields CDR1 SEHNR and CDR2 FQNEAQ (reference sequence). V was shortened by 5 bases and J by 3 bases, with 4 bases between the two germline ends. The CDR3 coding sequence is TGTGCCAGCAGCGAAAAAGAGACCCAGTACTTC. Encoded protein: CASSEKETQYF.

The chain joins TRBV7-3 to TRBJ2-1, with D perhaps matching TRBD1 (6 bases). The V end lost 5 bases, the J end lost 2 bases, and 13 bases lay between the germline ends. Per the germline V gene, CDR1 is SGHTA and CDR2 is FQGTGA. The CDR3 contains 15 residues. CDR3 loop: CASSPLGDTYNEQFF. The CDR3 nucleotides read TGTGCCAGCAGCCCCTTAGGGGACACCTACAATGAGCAGTTCTTC.

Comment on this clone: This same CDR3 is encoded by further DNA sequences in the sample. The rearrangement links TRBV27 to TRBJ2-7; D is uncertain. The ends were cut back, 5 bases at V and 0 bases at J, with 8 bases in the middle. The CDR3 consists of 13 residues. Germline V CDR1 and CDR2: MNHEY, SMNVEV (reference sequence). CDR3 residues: CASSLLLSYEQYF. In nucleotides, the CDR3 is TGTGCCAGCAGTCTTCTTCTCTCCTACGAGCAGTACTTC.

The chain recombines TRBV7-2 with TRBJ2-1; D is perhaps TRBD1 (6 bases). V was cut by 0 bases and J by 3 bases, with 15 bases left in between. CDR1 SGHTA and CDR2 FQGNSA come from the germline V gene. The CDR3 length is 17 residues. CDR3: CASSLARAGDIYNEQFF. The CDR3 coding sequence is TGTGCCAGCAGCTTAGCTCGGGCAGGGGACATCTACAATGAGCAGTTCTTC. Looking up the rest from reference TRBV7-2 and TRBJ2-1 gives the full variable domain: GAGVSQSPSNKVTEKGKDVELRCDPISGHTALYWYRQSLGQGLEFLIYFQGNSAPDKSGLPSDRFSAERTGGSVSTLTIQRTQQEDSAVYLCASSLARAGDIYNEQFFGPGTRLTVL.

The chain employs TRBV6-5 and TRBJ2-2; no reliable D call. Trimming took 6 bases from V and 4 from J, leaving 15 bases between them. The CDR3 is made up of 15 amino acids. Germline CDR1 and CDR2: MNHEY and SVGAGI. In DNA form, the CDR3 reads TGTGCCAGCAGCAGCAGGTTAGGGTTCACCGGGGAGCTGTTTTTT. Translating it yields CASSSRLGFTGELFF.

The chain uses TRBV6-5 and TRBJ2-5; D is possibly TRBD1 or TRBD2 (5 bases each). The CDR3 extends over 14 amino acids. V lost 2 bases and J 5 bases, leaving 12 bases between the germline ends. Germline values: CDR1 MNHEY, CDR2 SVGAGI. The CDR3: CASSYTGDVETQYF. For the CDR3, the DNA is TGTGCCAGCAGTTACACCGGGGACGTTGAGACCCAGTACTTC.

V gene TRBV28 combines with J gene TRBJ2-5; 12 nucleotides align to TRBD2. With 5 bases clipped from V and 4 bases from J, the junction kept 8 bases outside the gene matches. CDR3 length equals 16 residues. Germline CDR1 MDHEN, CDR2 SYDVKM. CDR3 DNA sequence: TGTGCCAGCAGTCACCAACTAGCGGGAGGAGGAGAGACCCAGTACTTC. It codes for CASSHQLAGGGETQYF.

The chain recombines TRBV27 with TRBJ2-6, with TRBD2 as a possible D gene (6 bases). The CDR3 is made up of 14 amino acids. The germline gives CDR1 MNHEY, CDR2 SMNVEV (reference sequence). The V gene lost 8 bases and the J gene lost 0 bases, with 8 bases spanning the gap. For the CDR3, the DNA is TGTGCCAGCGGGGGGTTCTCTGGGGCCAACGTCCTGACTTTC. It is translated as CASGGFSGANVLTF.

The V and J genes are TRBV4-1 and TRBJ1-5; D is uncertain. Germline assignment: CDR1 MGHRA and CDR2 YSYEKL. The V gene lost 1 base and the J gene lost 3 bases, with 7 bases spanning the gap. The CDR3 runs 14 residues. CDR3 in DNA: TGCGCCAGCAGCCAAGCTTTGGTCAATCAGCCCCAGCATTTT. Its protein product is CASSQALVNQPQHF.

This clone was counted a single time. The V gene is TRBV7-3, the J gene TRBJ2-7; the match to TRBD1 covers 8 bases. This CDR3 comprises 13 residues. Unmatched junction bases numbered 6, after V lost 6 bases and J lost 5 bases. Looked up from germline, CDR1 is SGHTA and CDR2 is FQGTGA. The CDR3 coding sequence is TGTGCCAGCAGTCGGACAGGGTTGGACGAGCAGTACTTC. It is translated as CASSRTGLDEQYF.

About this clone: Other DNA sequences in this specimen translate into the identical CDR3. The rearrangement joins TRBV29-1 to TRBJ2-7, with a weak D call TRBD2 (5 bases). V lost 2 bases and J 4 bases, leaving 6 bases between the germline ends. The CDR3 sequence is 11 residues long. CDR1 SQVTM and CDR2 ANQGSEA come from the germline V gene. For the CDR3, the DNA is TGCAGCGTTGAAAGAGGGTACGAGCAGTACTTC. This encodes CSVERGYEQYF.

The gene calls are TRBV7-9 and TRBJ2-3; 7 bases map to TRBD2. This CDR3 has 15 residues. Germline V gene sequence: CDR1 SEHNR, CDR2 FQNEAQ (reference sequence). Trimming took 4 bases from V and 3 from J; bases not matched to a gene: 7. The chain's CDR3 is CASSSAGFGTDTQYF. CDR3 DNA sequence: TGTGCCAGCAGCTCAGCGGGATTCGGGACAGATACGCAGTATTTT.

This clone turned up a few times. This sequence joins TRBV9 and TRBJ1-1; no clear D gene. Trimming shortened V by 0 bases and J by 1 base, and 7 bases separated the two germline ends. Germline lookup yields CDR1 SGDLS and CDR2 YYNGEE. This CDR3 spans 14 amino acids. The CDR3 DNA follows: TGTGCCAGCAGCGTAGAACAGAGGAACACTGAAGCTTTCTTT. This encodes CASSVEQRNTEAFF.

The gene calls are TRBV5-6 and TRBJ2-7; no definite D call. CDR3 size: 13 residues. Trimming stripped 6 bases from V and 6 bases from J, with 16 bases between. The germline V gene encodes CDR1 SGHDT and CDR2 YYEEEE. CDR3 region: CASTSYAPIEQYF. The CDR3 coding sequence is TGTGCCAGCACCTCTTATGCCCCCATCGAGCAGTACTTC.

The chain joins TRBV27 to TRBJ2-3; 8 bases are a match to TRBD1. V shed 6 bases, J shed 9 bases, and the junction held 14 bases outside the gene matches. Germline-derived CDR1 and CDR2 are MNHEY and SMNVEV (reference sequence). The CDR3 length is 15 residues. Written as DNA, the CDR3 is TGTGCCAGCAGCAAGACAGGGGCCCCCCTGGGGACGCAGTATTTT. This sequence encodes CASSKTGAPLGTQYF.

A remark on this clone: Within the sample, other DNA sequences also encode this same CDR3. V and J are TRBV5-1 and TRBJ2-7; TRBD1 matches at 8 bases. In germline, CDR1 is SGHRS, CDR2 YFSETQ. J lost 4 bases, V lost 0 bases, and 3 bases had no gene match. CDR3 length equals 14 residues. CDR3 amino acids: CASSLGQGIYEQYF. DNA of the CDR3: TGCGCCAGCAGCTTGGGACAGGGGATATACGAGCAGTACTTC.

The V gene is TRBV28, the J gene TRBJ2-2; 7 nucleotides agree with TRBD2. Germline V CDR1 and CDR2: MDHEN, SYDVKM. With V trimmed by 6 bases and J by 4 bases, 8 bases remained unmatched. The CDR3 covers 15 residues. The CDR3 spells CASRRAGVGTGELFF. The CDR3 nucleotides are TGTGCCAGCAGGAGGGCGGGAGTGGGCACCGGGGAGCTGTTTTTT.

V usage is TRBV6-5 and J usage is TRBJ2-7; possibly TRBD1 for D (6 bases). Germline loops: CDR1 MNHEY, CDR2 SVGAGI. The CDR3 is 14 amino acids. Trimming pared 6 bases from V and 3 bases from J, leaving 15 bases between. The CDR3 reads CASSAAGAHYEQYF. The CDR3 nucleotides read TGTGCCAGCAGCGCGGCAGGGGCTCACTACGAGCAGTACTTC.

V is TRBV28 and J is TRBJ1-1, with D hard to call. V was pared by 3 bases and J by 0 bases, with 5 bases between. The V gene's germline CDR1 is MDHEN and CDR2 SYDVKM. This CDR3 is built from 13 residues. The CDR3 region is CASSFPVNTEAFF. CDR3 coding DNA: TGTGCCAGCAGTTTTCCAGTGAACACTGAAGCTTTCTTT.